The present T cell receptor beta chain was sequenced within a study of cytomegalovirus exposure and HLA in healthy donors. The V gene's germline CDR1 is MNHNY and CDR2 SVGAGI (reference sequence). V lost 0 bases and J lost 6, with 3 bases in between. This CDR3 is 11 amino acids long. 13 Jbeta primers and 60 Vbeta primers were used for the PCR. Only in-frame clones appear in the TCRdb table, and some are missing; sequencing was by immunoSEQ multiplex PCR. Among 90,000 to 130,000 clones listed, nearly 80% were seen once. This sequence joins TRBV6-6 and TRBJ2-7; D remains unclear. Sequenced input: PBMCs. The sequence derives from a woman in her thirties in good health and CMV-seronegative. CDR3 sequence (DNA): TGTGCCAGCAGTTACTCCCTCGAGCAGTACTTC. It is translated as CASSYSLEQYF.